Below are 21 T cell receptor beta chains sequenced from a single sample in a study of response to subunit inactivated influenza vaccine. TCRdb used MiXCR to reprocess the RT-PCR reads, holding one entry per CDR3 protein. The sample shows about 160,000 distinct CDR3 sequences, roughly 11% of them seen only once. Sample: non-naive T cells sorted from PBMCs, taken about 40 days after vaccination. The receptors derive from a man aged 45 to 65 who received an inactivated influenza vaccine.

The chain uses TRBV7-9 and TRBJ2-2; D remains ambiguous. Germline-derived CDR1 and CDR2 are SEHNR and FQNEAQ (reference sequence). The CDR3 loop spans 17 amino acids. Deletions cut 4 bases from V and 0 bases from J, with 15 bases between. The CDR3 spells CASSSLNWRTNTGELFF. CDR3 in DNA: TGTGCCAGCAGCTCCCTTAACTGGCGTACGAACACCGGGGAGCTGTTTTTT.

The chain links TRBV5-1 to TRBJ1-6, with a possible D match to TRBD1 (5 bases). The CDR3 is made up of 14 amino acids. CDR1 SGHRS and CDR2 YFSETQ come from the germline V gene. Deletions cut 3 bases from V and 6 bases from J, with 10 bases between. The CDR3 DNA sequence: TGCGCCAGCAGCTGGACCGGGGGTAATTCACCCCTCCACTTT. This gives the protein CASSWTGGNSPLHF.

This clonotype was detected a few times. The chain recombines TRBV5-1 with TRBJ2-3; 12 bases are a match to TRBD2. Losses at the gene ends were 3 bases for V and 10 bases for J; bases not matched to a gene: 9. The germline CDR1 and CDR2 sequences are SGHRS and YFSETQ. The CDR3 is 15 amino acids. The CDR3 sequence: CASSSQTSGGIAQYF. CDR3 nucleotides: TGCGCCAGCAGCTCACAGACTAGCGGGGGAATTGCGCAGTATTTT.

In its sample, this clonotype was seen many times. J is TRBJ2-1 and V is TRBV3-1; D unresolved. Trimming left V 0 bases short and J 9 bases short, with 3 bases between. Germline CDR1 LGHDT, CDR2 YNNKEL (reference sequence). This CDR3 comprises 11 residues. CDR3 in amino acids: CASSQDREQFF. CDR3 DNA sequence: TGTGCCAGCAGCCAAGATCGTGAGCAGTTCTTC.

There are many counts of this clonotype. The chain is built from TRBV3-1 and TRBJ2-1; 12 nucleotides line up with TRBD2. V dropped 4 bases and J dropped 13; count of bases not matched to a gene: 5. This CDR3 is 13 amino acids long. Germline CDR1 LGHDT, CDR2 YNNKEL (reference sequence). The CDR3, as DNA: TGTGCCAGCAGCCCTAGCGGGGGGGCCAGCCAGTTCTTC. Protein: CASSPSGGASQFF.

V is TRBV20-1 and J is TRBJ2-5; either TRBD1 or TRBD2 may supply D (5 bases each). The CDR3 is 13 residues long. Germline V gene lookup returns CDR1 DFQATT and CDR2 SNEGSKA (reference sequence). Trimming stripped 6 bases from V and 2 bases from J, with 13 bases between. DNA for the CDR3: TGCAGTGCCCTAGCAGGGCATCAAGAGACCCAGTACTTC. It translates to CSALAGHQETQYF.

V and J are TRBV29-1 and TRBJ1-2, with no clear D. V lost 0 bases to trimming and J lost 3 bases, with 11 bases between them. The CDR3 has 14 amino acids. Germline loops: CDR1 SQVTM, CDR2 ANQGSEA. CDR3 nucleotide sequence: TGCAGCGTTGAAGATATGATGAGGTACTATGGCTACACCTTC. Residues: CSVEDMMRYYGYTF.

In this sample, this clonotype turned up many times. The genes are TRBV29-1 and TRBJ2-5, with TRBD1 identical over 8 bases. The CDR3 contains 14 residues. Germline V gene sequence: CDR1 SQVTM, CDR2 ANQGSEA. The ends lost 8 bases at V and 5 bases at J; junction bases unmatched: 13. CDR3 protein: CSTGTGGMRETQYF. CDR3 nucleotide sequence: TGCAGCACCGGGACAGGAGGAATGAGGGAGACCCAGTACTTC.

The chain recombines TRBV9 with TRBJ2-1, with 10 bases matching TRBD2. V gave up 3 bases and J gave up 0 bases; unmatched junction bases: 0. Germline V gene data show CDR1 as SGDLS and CDR2 as YYNGEE. The CDR3 has 15 residues. CDR3 sequence (DNA): TGTGCCAGCAGCGAGCGGGAGGGCTCCTACAATGAGCAGTTCTTC. Translation: CASSEREGSYNEQFF.

This clonotype was seen only a few times. This chain connects TRBV28 to TRBJ2-7; 7 nucleotides match TRBD2. There are 12 residues in the CDR3. The germline CDR1 and CDR2 sequences are MDHEN and SYDVKM. The V gene end was trimmed by 8 bases and the J gene end by 6 bases; junction bases not matched to a gene: 7. In DNA form, the CDR3 reads TGTGCCAGCGGCCTTCTAGCGGCCGAGCAGTACTTC. The encoded protein is CASGLLAAEQYF.

This clonotype was detected only a few times. The CDR3: CASSRQGGPPETQYF. The DNA for the CDR3 is TGCGCCAGCAGCCGCCAAGGGGGACCTCCGGAGACCCAGTACTTC. The chain recombines TRBV4-1 with TRBJ2-5; a possible D gene is TRBD1 (6 bases). This CDR3 contains 15 residues. The germline V gene encodes CDR1 MGHRA and CDR2 YSYEKL. Trimming removed 4 bases from V and 5 bases from J, with 17 bases in between.

The chain employs TRBV29-1 and TRBJ1-6; 8 nucleotides align to TRBD1. The V segment lost 6 bases and the J segment 10 bases; nucleotides outside the gene matches: 8. The CDR3 is 13 amino acids. Germline CDR1 SQVTM, CDR2 ANQGSEA. The CDR3 DNA is TGCAGCGTCCAGACAGGGGCGAGGTCACCCCTCCACTTT. It specifies CSVQTGARSPLHF.

In this sample, this clonotype turned up many times. V gene TRBV10-3 combines with J gene TRBJ2-3; 11 nucleotides match TRBD2. The CDR3 is 18 residues long. From germline, CDR1 is ENHRY and CDR2 SYGVKD. V dropped 3 bases and J dropped 2; count of bases not matched to a gene: 10. The CDR3 bases are TGTGCCATCAGTGACCCGTTACTAGCGGGGGCCCTCACAGATACGCAGTATTTT. Protein product: CAISDPLLAGALTDTQYF.

This clonotype was recorded many times. This chain uses TRBV4-3 with TRBJ2-2; the match to TRBD1 covers 8 bases. Germline trimming cut 3 bases from V and 6 bases from J; bases unmatched to any gene: 6. This CDR3 has 15 residues. Per the germline V gene, CDR1 is LGHNA and CDR2 is YSLEER. CDR3 coding DNA: TGCGCCAGCAGCCACGGGACAGGATTGGCCGGGGAGCTGTTTTTT. It specifies CASSHGTGLAGELFF.

This clonotype has at least ten counts. V usage is TRBV6-1 and J usage is TRBJ2-2, with no clear D. CDR1 MNHNS and CDR2 SASEGT come from the germline V gene. Trimming stripped 6 bases from V and 1 base from J, with 9 bases between. The CDR3 is made up of 14 amino acids. The CDR3 region has the DNA TGTGCCAGCAGCCCAGATATGAACACCGGGGAGCTGTTTTTT. Amino acid sequence: CASSPDMNTGELFF.

This clonotype has ten or more counts. This rearrangement joins TRBV27 to TRBJ2-1, with no clear D. Germline values: CDR1 MNHEY, CDR2 SMNVEV (reference sequence). V was trimmed by 5 bases and J by 1 base, leaving 12 bases between them. The CDR3 has 15 residues. The CDR3 region is CASSQTSGSYNEQFF. The DNA for the CDR3 is TGTGCCAGCAGTCAGACATCTGGGTCCTACAATGAGCAGTTCTTC.

This clonotype has more than one count but fewer than ten. The chain uses TRBV20-1 and TRBJ1-1; no clear D gene. V was clipped by 0 bases and J by 3 bases, with 8 bases between them. From germline, CDR1 is DFQATT and CDR2 SNEGSKA (reference sequence). CDR3 length equals 13 residues. CDR3 region: CSARDLRDTEAFF. CDR3 DNA: TGCAGTGCTAGAGATTTGAGGGACACTGAAGCTTTCTTT.

The chain joins TRBV28 to TRBJ2-1; 9 bases fit TRBD2. This CDR3 region has 16 residues. Germline V gives CDR1 MDHEN, CDR2 SYDVKM. Trimming at V came to 3 bases and at J to 2 bases, leaving 5 bases not matched to a gene. For the CDR3, the DNA is TGTGCCAGCAGTTTCCGACTAGCGGAGACCTACAATGAGCAGTTCTTC. Its translation is CASSFRLAETYNEQFF.

This clonotype was observed many times. The V and J genes are TRBV4-2 and TRBJ2-3; D not certain. The ends were cut back, 3 bases at V and 4 bases at J, with 17 bases in the middle. CDR1 and CDR2 (germline): LGHNA, YNFKEQ. CDR3 size: 16 residues. The CDR3 DNA reads TGTGCCAGCAGCCACCGCCAAGTATCCGCAGCAGATACGCAGTATTTT. It encodes CASSHRQVSAADTQYF.

Points on this clonotype: At one end, the junction sequence differs from germline, possibly due to a read error. The rearrangement uses TRBV15 and TRBJ2-7; no definite D call. The V gene's germline CDR1 is LNHNV and CDR2 YYDKDF (reference sequence). This CDR3 comprises 14 residues. The CDR3 region has the DNA TGTGCCACCAGCAGAGAAGGATTTAGTGAGAGGCAGCACTTC. It is translated as CATSREGFSERQHF.

This chain connects TRBV6-5 to TRBJ1-1; D is uncertain. The CDR3 covers 15 residues. The V gene's germline CDR1 is MNHEY and CDR2 SVGAGI. Trimming took off 0 bases at V and 1 base at J, with 9 bases between the two ends. The CDR3 here is CASSYSPAANTEAFF. In nucleotides, the CDR3 is TGTGCCAGCAGTTACTCGCCCGCAGCGAACACTGAAGCTTTCTTT.